This paragraph covers one T cell receptor (beta chain) sequence. Its antigen is still unknown. Average purity of the negatively selected CD4+ T cells was less than 98%. The sample originates from a study of T cell repertoires and HLA-DP antigens. Study details: Sorted CD137+CD4+ samples averaged about 210 ng DNA; pre-culture CD4+ samples, 1,000 to 1,500 ng.

Study results and caveats: Sorted CD137+ clonality was approximately 0.38 for both alloantigens, versus around 0.04 pre-culture. A non-physiological HeLa system presented antigen to total CD4+ responders.

The length of the CDR3 is 14 residues. V shed 2 bases and J shed 4 bases, with 8 bases lying between them. Germline lookup yields CDR1 SNHLY and CDR2 FYNNEI. TCRdb's copy holds only in-frame clones and misses some; the assay was immunoSEQ multiplex PCR. The sample has some 120,000 clones, over 90% seen once; the top ten hold less than 0.35%. The sequence came from a woman younger than 35 in good health and CMV-seronegative. Sequenced input: CD4+ T cells from PBMCs. The chain uses TRBV2 and TRBJ2-2; D may match TRBD1 or TRBD2 (5 bases each). For the CDR3, the DNA is TGTGCCAGCAGTGAATATGGGGGCACCGGGGAGCTGTTTTTT. This translates into CASSEYGGTGELFF.